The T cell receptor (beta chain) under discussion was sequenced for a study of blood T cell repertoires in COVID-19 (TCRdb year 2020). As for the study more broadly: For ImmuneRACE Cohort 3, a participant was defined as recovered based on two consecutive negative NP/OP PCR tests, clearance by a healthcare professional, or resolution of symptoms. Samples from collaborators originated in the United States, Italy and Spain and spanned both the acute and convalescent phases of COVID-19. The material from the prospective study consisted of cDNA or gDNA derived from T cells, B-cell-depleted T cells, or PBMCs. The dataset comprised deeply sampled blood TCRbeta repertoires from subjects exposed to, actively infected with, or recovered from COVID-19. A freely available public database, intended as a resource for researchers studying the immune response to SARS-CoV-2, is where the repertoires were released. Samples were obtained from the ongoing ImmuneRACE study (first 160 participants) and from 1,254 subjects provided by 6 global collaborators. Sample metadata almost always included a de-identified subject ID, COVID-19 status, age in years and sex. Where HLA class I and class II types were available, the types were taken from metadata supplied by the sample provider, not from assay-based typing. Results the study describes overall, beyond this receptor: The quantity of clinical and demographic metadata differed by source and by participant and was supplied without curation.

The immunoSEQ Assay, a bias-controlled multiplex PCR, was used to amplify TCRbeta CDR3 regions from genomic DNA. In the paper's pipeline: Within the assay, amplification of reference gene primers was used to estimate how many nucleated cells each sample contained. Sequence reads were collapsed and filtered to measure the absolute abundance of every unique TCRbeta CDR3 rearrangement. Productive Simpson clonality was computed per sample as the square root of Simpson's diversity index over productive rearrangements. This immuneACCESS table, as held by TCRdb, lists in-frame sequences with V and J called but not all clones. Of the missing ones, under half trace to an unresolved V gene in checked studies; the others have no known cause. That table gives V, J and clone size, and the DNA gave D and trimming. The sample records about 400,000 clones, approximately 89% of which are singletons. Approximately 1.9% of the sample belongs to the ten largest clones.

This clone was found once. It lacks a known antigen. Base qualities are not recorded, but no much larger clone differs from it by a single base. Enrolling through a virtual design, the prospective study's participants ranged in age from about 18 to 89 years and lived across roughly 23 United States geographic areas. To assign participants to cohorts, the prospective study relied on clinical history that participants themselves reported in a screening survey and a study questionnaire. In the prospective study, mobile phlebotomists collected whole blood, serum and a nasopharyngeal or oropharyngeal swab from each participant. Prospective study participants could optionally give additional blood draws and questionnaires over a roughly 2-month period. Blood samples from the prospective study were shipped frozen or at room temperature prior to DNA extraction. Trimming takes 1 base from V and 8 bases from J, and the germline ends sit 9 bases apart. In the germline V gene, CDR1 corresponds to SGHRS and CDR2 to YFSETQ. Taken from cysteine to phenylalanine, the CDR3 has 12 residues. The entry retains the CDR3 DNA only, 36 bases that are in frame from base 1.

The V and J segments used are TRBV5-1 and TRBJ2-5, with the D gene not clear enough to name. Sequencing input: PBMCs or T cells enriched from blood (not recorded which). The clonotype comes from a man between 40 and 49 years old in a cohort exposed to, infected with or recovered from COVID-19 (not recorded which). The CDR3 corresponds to CASSLYEETQYF. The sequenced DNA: TGCGCCAGCAGCTTGTACGAGGAAACCCAGTACTTC.